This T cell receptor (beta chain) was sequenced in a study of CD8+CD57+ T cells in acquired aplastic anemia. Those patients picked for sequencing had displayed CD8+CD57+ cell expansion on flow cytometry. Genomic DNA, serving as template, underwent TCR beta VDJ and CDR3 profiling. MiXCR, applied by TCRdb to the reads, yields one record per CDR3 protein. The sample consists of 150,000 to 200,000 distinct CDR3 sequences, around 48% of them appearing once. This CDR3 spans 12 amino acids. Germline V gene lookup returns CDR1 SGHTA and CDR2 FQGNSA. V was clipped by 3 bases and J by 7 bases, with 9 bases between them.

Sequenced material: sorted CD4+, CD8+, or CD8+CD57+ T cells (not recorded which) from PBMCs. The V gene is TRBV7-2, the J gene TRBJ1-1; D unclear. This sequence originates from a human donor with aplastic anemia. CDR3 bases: TGTGCCAGCAGCTTTTCGGTTCTTGAAGCTTTCTTT. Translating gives CASSFSVLEAFF.